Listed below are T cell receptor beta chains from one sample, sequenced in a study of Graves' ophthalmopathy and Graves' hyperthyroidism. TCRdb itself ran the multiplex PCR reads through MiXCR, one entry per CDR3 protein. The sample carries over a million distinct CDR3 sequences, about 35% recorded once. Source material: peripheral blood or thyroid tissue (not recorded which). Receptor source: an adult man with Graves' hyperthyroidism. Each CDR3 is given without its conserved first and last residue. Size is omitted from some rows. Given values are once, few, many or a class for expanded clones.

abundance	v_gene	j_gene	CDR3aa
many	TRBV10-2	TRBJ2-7	ATRAAGTSYEQY
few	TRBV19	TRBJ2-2	ASRDRSYTGELF
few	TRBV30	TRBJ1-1	AWSATANTEAF
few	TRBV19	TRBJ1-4	ASSEGQSTNEKLF
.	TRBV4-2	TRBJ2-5	ASSQAAGSETQY
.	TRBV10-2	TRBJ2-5	ASRRDWRSETQY
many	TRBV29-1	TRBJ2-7	SVREGPGYEQY
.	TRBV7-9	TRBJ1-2	ASSLGAIGYGYT
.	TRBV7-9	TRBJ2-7	ASSLVVGSSEDEQY
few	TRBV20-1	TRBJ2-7	SARDYRGAGEQY